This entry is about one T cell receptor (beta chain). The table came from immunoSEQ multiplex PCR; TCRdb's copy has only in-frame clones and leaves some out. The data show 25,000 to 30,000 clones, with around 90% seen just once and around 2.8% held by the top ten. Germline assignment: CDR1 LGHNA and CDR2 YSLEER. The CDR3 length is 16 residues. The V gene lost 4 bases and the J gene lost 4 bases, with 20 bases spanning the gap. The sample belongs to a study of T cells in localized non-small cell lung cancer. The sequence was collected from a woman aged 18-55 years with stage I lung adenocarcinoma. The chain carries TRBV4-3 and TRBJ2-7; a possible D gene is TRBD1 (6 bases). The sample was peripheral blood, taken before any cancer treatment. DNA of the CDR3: TGCGCCAGCAGCCGAGGAGTGGACAGCTTTGTTTACGAGCAGTACTTC. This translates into CASSRGVDSFVYEQYF.